The 20 T cell receptor beta chains reported below all come from one sample, sequenced in a study of blood T cell repertoires in COVID-19. The assay was immunoSEQ multiplex PCR, and TCRdb's table has in-frame clones only and misses some. The repertoire holds over 110,000 clones, about nine tenths seen once, with around a quarter in the top ten. The sample taken for sequencing was peripheral blood. Every receptor here comes from a human donor in a cohort sampled during active COVID-19.

This clone was picked up one time. The J gene is TRBJ1-2, the V gene TRBV4-2; 11 bases agree with TRBD1. Germline CDR1 LGHNA, CDR2 YNFKEQ. Losses at the gene ends were 0 bases for V and 5 bases for J; bases not matched to a gene: 8. There are 17 residues in the CDR3. Written as DNA, the CDR3 is TGTGCCAGCAGCCAAGAAAGGGGACAGGGGGTCTCTTATGGCTACACCTTC. Protein: CASSQERGQGVSYGYTF.

V is TRBV9 and J is TRBJ2-5, with 13 bases matching TRBD2. From germline, CDR1 is SGDLS and CDR2 YYNGEE. The CDR3 covers 16 residues. The J segment lost 5 bases and the V segment lost 4 bases, leaving 8 bases of the junction unmatched. CDR3 sequence: CASSLTSGGAVETQYF. The CDR3 DNA follows: TGTGCCAGCAGCCTAACTAGCGGGGGGGCAGTTGAGACCCAGTACTTC.

This clone was seen only a few times. V and J are TRBV10-1 and TRBJ2-7; D call uncertain. There are 12 residues in the CDR3. Germline assignment: CDR1 WNHNN and CDR2 SYGVQD (reference sequence). V lost 2 bases to trimming and J lost 1 base, with 3 bases between them. For the CDR3, the DNA is TGCGCCAGCAGTGAGCATTCCTACGAGCAGTACTTC. Encoded protein: CASSEHSYEQYF.

This chain connects TRBV6-5 to TRBJ2-4; tentative D call: TRBD1 (6 bases). V was cut by 7 bases and J by 11 bases, with 12 bases left in between. Germline V gene data show CDR1 as MNHEY and CDR2 as SVGAGI. CDR3 size: 11 residues. The CDR3 region is CASIDQGFQYF. The DNA of the CDR3 is TGTGCCAGCATAGATCAGGGGTTTCAGTACTTC.

This clone was detected only once. V gene TRBV6-5 combines with J gene TRBJ1-3; the D is unclear. V lost 2 bases and J 1 base, leaving 6 bases between the germline ends. CDR3 size: 14 residues. The germline V gene encodes CDR1 MNHEY and CDR2 SVGAGI. CDR3 sequence: CASSYAGSGNTIYF. In DNA form, the CDR3 reads TGTGCCAGCAGTTACGCGGGATCTGGAAACACCATATATTTT.

This clone turned up a few times. The V call is TRBV2, the J call TRBJ1-5; 11 bases line up with TRBD1. Germline CDR1 reads SNHLY; CDR2 reads FYNNEI. The J segment lost 2 bases and the V segment lost 3 bases, leaving 9 bases of the junction unmatched. CDR3 length equals 18 residues. The CDR3 is CASSEGQGVGIGNQPQHF. The CDR3 nucleotides read TGTGCCAGCAGTGAGGGACAGGGGGTGGGGATCGGCAATCAGCCCCAGCATTTT. Full variable domain (missing parts from reference TRBV2 and TRBJ1-5): EPEVTQTPSHQVTQMGQEVILRCVPISNHLYFYWYRQILGQKVEFLVSFYNNEISEKSEIFDDQFSVERPDGSNFTLKIRSTKLEDSAMYFCASSEGQGVGIGNQPQHFGDGTRLSIL.

The V gene is TRBV2, the J gene TRBJ2-5, with TRBD2 matching over 10 bases. This CDR3 spans 16 amino acids. The ends lost 5 bases at V and 5 bases at J; junction bases unmatched: 11. Germline CDR1 SNHLY, CDR2 FYNNEI. CDR3 sequence: CASSHTTSGVLETQYF. Here the CDR3 DNA reads TGTGCCAGCAGTCATACTACTAGCGGGGTATTGGAGACCCAGTACTTC. Combining the CDR3 with reference TRBV2 and TRBJ2-5 gives the whole variable domain EPEVTQTPSHQVTQMGQEVILRCVPISNHLYFYWYRQILGQKVEFLVSFYNNEISEKSEIFDDQFSVERPDGSNFTLKIRSTKLEDSAMYFCASSHTTSGVLETQYFGPGTRLLVL.

In DNA, the CDR3 is TGTGCCAGCAGCCAAGCGGACAGGCGAAATGAAAAACTGTTTTTT. This translates into CASSQADRRNEKLFF. The J gene is TRBJ1-4, the V gene TRBV3-1 (or the pseudogene TRBV3-2); TRBD1 matches at 7 bases. V lost 1 base to trimming and J lost 5 bases; unmatched junction nucleotides: 4. The V gene's germline CDR1 is LGHDT and CDR2 YNNKEL (reference sequence). This CDR3 has 15 amino acids.

As to this clone: The sample holds other DNA sequences that translate to the same CDR3. The chain links TRBV3-1 (or the pseudogene TRBV3-2) to TRBJ1-1; D not resolved. V lost 4 bases to trimming and J lost 1 base, with 4 bases between them. In germline, CDR1 is LGHDT, CDR2 YNNKEL (reference sequence). The CDR3 totals 12 residues. The CDR3 spells CASSPGNTEAFF. CDR3 nucleotide sequence: TGTGCCAGCAGCCCCGGGAACACTGAAGCTTTCTTT.

V gene TRBV7-9 combines with J gene TRBJ2-2; 7 bases are shared with TRBD1. CDR1 SEHNR and CDR2 FQNEAQ come from the germline V gene (reference sequence). This CDR3 region has 18 residues. The ends lost 4 bases at V and 5 bases at J; junction bases unmatched: 16. CDR3 loop: CASSYLTMTGTGTGELFF. The CDR3 DNA follows: TGTGCCAGCAGCTACCTCACAATGACAGGGACGGGGACCGGGGAGCTGTTTTTT.

J is TRBJ2-1 and V is TRBV23-1; TRBD2 aligns across 14 bases. TRBV23-1 is flagged as an ORF with uncertain function. With V trimmed by 6 bases and J by 8 bases, 21 bases remained unmatched. The CDR3 totals 20 residues. CDR3 in amino acids: CASSPRKTSGGVLTKDEQFF. CDR3 nucleotide sequence: TGCGCCAGCAGCCCCAGAAAGACTAGCGGGGGGGTATTAACAAAAGATGAGCAGTTCTTC.

This CDR3 reads CASSEASATDTQYF. As DNA, the CDR3 is TGTGCCAGCAGTGAGGCTAGCGCCACAGATACGCAGTATTTT. The genes are TRBV25-1 and TRBJ2-3, with a tentative D call TRBD2 (6 bases). This CDR3 is built from 14 residues. Trimming stripped 3 bases from V and 2 bases from J, with 9 bases between. From germline, CDR1 is MGHDK and CDR2 SYGVNS.

This sequence joins TRBV4-1 and TRBJ1-1; TRBD1 might be the D (5 bases). The CDR3 extends over 20 amino acids. Trimming removed 2 bases at V and 0 bases at J, with 25 bases between. CDR1 and CDR2 from the germline V gene are MGHRA and YSYEKL. This CDR3 is CASSQRHLTGGWGVNTEAFF. The CDR3 DNA follows: TGCGCCAGCAGCCAAAGACATTTAACCGGGGGTTGGGGGGTGAACACTGAAGCTTTCTTT.

J is TRBJ2-7 and V is TRBV19, with TRBD2 matching 9 bases. This CDR3 contains 16 residues. V was pared by 3 bases and J by 0 bases, with 6 bases of the junction left unmatched. Germline CDR1 is LNHDA and CDR2 is SQIVND (reference sequence). CDR3 protein: CASSIGAGGISYEQYF. The CDR3 DNA sequence: TGTGCCAGTAGTATTGGAGCGGGGGGCATCTCCTACGAGCAGTACTTC.

The rearrangement joins TRBV27 to TRBJ1-6; D gene uncertain. Trimming left V 2 bases short and J 1 base short, with 9 bases between. The CDR3 consists of 16 residues. Germline CDR1 MNHEY, CDR2 SMNVEV (reference sequence). The chain's CDR3 is CASSLLRSSYNSPLHF. The CDR3 DNA sequence: TGTGCCAGCAGTTTACTGAGGTCGTCCTATAATTCACCCCTCCACTTT.

This chain joins TRBV5-8 and TRBJ1-2, with 7 bases matching TRBD1. CDR1 and CDR2 (germline): SGHTS, YDEGEE. The CDR3 is 16 amino acids. V was clipped by 6 bases and J by 4 bases; unmatched bases: 15. The CDR3 DNA is TGTGCCAGCAAGGGACCACCGGGACAGATAATCTATGGCTACACCTTC. Translated: CASKGPPGQIIYGYTF. Using reference TRBV5-8 and TRBJ1-2 for the parts outside the CDR3, the full variable domain is EAGVTQSPTHLIKTRGQQATLRCSPISGHTSVYWYQQALGLGLQFLLWYDEGEERNRGNFPPRFSGRQFPNYSSELNVNALELEDSALYLCASKGPPGQIIYGYTFGSGTRLTVV.

This clone was seen only a few times. The chain carries TRBV9 and TRBJ2-1; 8 bases match TRBD1. The CDR3 is 18 amino acids. After removal of 0 bases from V and 1 base from J, the junction contained 9 bases not matched to a gene. Germline V gives CDR1 SGDLS, CDR2 YYNGEE. The DNA of the CDR3 is TGTGCCAGCAGCGTAGGCCCAGACAGGGGTGCTTCCTACAATGAGCAGTTCTTC. Protein sequence: CASSVGPDRGASYNEQFF.

V usage is TRBV24-1 and J usage is TRBJ2-6, with 10 bases that match TRBD1. The germline gives CDR1 KGHDR, CDR2 SFDVKD. The V and J ends lost 0 bases and 1 base, in that order; junction bases with no gene match: 17. The CDR3 loop spans 23 amino acids. CDR3 nucleotides: TGTGCCACCAGTGATTTGAGGTCGCGAGGTTATAGGACAGGGGGATCTGGGGCCAACGTCCTGACTTTC. Encoded protein: CATSDLRSRGYRTGGSGANVLTF.

Written as DNA, the CDR3 is TGTGCCAGCAGCTTTACCAGGGTGGTAACTGAAGCTTTCTTT. It specifies CASSFTRVVTEAFF. The chain links TRBV5-5 to TRBJ1-1; TRBD1 might be the D (5 bases). The germline V gene has CDR1 SGHKS and CDR2 YYEKEE (reference sequence). The CDR3 spans 14 residues. With 2 bases removed from V and 5 bases from J, the gap between germline ends came to 13 bases.

The V gene is TRBV4-2, the J gene TRBJ1-2; 9 bases fit TRBD1. The V segment lost 2 bases and the J segment 5 bases; nucleotides outside the gene matches: 9. CDR1 and CDR2 (germline): LGHNA, YNFKEQ. The CDR3 runs 16 residues. CDR3 coding DNA: TGTGCCAGCAGCCAACCAACAGGGGGCAATTTGTATGGCTACACCTTC. Translated: CASSQPTGGNLYGYTF.